This TCR beta chain was profiled in a study of tumor-infiltrating lymphocytes in primary liver carcinoma. Study-wide results and caveats: The overlap of tumor-adjacent and tumor-blood pairs was smaller than that of tumor region pairs.

Germline DNA was also extracted, and blood RNA was taken from unsorted whole blood. The CDR3 spans 15 residues. Germline V CDR1 and CDR2: SGHAT, FQNNGV. The ends were cut back, 5 bases at V and 8 bases at J, with 18 bases in the middle. With respect to this clonotype: The antigen remains undetermined. The CDR3 ends on some other residue instead of the conserved phenylalanine or tryptophan, so this is likely a read error.

From 500 to 600 ng of total RNA, TCR beta-specific cDNA was reverse-transcribed using a constant-region primer. Three rounds of nested multiplex PCR with slightly modified ARM-PCR produced TCR beta libraries. Two initial PCR rounds of around 10 cycles each paired TRBV1-TRBV30 forward primers with a C-beta reverse primer. TCRdb re-derived calls from the multiplex PCR reads in MiXCR, one entry per CDR3 protein. In the table there are fewer than 350,000 distinct CDR3 sequences, 65% of which are singletons. The clonotype comes from a middle-aged man with primary liver carcinoma and hepatitis B virus infection. The chain combines TRBV11-2 with TRBJ1-4, with TRBD1 as a possible D gene (5 bases). Sequences were obtained from peripheral blood. The CDR3 region has the DNA TGTGCCAGCAGCAAGCCCGGGACGGCAGGGGAAAAACTGTTTTCT. This encodes CASSKPGTAGEKLFS.